The 9 T cell receptor beta chains presented below share a single source sample, sequenced in a study of cytomegalovirus exposure and HLA in healthy donors. Libraries were prepared by immunoSEQ multiplex PCR; TCRdb keeps only in-frame clonotypes and omits some of them. Of some 150,000 clones in the sample, 80% to 90% were seen once. Sample: PBMCs. The receptors originated from a man between 18 and 29 years old in good health and CMV-seropositive.

This chain connects TRBV2 to TRBJ1-1; a weak D match, TRBD1 (6 bases). The CDR3 loop spans 12 amino acids. Germline V gene sequence: CDR1 SNHLY, CDR2 FYNNEI. With 5 bases removed from V and 3 bases from J, the gap between germline ends came to 7 bases. Here the CDR3 reads CASSRQDTEAFF. The CDR3, as DNA: TGTGCCAGCAGTCGACAGGACACTGAAGCTTTCTTT.

This chain links TRBV14 with TRBJ2-1, with TRBD2 matching over 12 bases. From germline, CDR1 is SGHDN and CDR2 FVKESK. J gave up 16 bases and V 1 base, and 14 bases lay outside the gene matches. CDR3 size: 16 residues. The chain's CDR3 is CASSQVSLASGRAHFF. The CDR3 coding sequence is TGTGCCAGCAGCCAAGTAAGCCTGGCTAGCGGGAGGGCCCACTTCTTC.

The V call is TRBV6-5, the J call TRBJ2-7, with 11 bases fitting TRBD2. This CDR3 spans 14 amino acids. Trimming took 9 bases from V and 6 from J; bases not matched to a gene: 10. Per germline, CDR1 MNHEY and CDR2 SVGAGI. CDR3 loop: CASAQSSGGSEQYF. The CDR3 DNA follows: TGTGCCAGTGCCCAATCTAGCGGGGGGAGCGAGCAGTACTTC.

This chain joins TRBV25-1 and TRBJ2-2; no clear D. The CDR3 contains 13 residues. Germline V gives CDR1 MGHDK, CDR2 SYGVNS. Trimming took off 4 bases at V and 4 bases at J, with 7 bases between the two ends. This CDR3 reads CASSVVPTGELFF. The CDR3 coding sequence is TGTGCCAGCAGTGTAGTGCCCACCGGGGAGCTGTTTTTT.

The chain has TRBV4-1 and TRBJ2-2; D gene ambiguous. The V end lost 0 bases, the J end lost 2 bases, and 4 bases lay between the germline ends. This CDR3 comprises 14 residues. The germline V gene encodes CDR1 MGHRA and CDR2 YSYEKL. CDR3 DNA sequence: TGCGCCAGCAGCCAAGACCTTAACACCGGGGAGCTGTTTTTT. It codes for CASSQDLNTGELFF.

On this clone itself: One end of the junction is discordant with germline, which a read error may explain. This chain links TRBV25-1 with TRBJ2-1; 9 positions match TRBD1. Looked up from germline, CDR1 is MGHDK and CDR2 is SYGVNS. This CDR3 is built from 12 residues. For the CDR3, the DNA is TGCACGGGGACAGGGCACTACAATGAGCAGTTCTTC. This sequence encodes CTGTGHYNEQFF.

This chain connects TRBV30 to TRBJ1-1; a weak D match, TRBD1 (5 bases). This CDR3 has 15 residues. The germline V gene has CDR1 GTSNPN and CDR2 SVGIG (reference sequence). V lost 1 base to trimming and J lost 0 bases, with 12 bases between them. The CDR3 DNA follows: TGTGCCTGGAGTGGCCCGGGGGACTTGAACACTGAAGCTTTCTTT. This encodes CAWSGPGDLNTEAFF. Supplemented by reference TRBV30 and TRBJ1-1, the full variable domain reads SQTIHQWPATLVQPVGSPLSLECTVEGTSNPNLYWYRQAAGRGLQLLFYSVGIGQISSEVPQNLSASRPQDRQFILSSKKLLLSDSGFYLCAWSGPGDLNTEAFFGQGTRLTVV.

As for this clone: The identical CDR3 is also encoded by other nucleotide sequences in the sample. The chain joins TRBV30 to TRBJ1-1; tentatively, D is TRBD1 (5 bases). This CDR3 has 13 amino acids. The germline V gene has CDR1 GTSNPN and CDR2 SVGIG (reference sequence). Trimming cost V 2 bases and J 2 bases, with 9 bases left between them. For the CDR3, the DNA is TGTGCCTGGAGTCTTCAGGGAAACACTGAAGCTTTCTTT. Translated: CAWSLQGNTEAFF.

The CDR3 reads CASRVDRGENQPQHF. For the CDR3, the DNA is TGTGCCAGCAGAGTTGACAGGGGGGAGAATCAGCCCCAGCATTTT. The V gene is TRBV6-5, the J gene TRBJ1-5; 9 bases are a match to TRBD1. Losses at the gene ends were 6 bases for V and 4 bases for J; bases not matched to a gene: 7. Germline CDR1 MNHEY, CDR2 SVGAGI. The CDR3 is 15 residues long.